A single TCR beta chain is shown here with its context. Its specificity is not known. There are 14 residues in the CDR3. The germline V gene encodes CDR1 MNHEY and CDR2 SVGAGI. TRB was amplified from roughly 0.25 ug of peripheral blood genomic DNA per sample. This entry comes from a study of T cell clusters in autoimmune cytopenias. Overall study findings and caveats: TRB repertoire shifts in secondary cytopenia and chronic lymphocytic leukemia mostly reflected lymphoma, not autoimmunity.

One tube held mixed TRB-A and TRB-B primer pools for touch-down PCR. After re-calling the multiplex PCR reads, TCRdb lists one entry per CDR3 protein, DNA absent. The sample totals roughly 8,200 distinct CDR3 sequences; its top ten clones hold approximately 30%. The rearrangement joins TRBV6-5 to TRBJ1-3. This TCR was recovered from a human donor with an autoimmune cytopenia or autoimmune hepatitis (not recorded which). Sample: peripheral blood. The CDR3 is CASARQRLGNTIYF.